The clone carrying this TCR beta chain was observed many times. The target antigen is unknown. This entry is derived from a study of T cells after yellow fever vaccination. About the study: Preparation of fractions with low cell numbers was performed using SMART-Seq v4 Ultra Low Input.

Study-wide results and limits: Contaminating bulk clonotypes could be abundant in FACS-sorted repertoires. Reappearing after the booster were most of the clones from primary vaccination (almost 97% CD4, about 88% CD8).

The V and J ends lost 6 bases and 6 bases respectively, with 14 bases between them. The CDR3 loop spans 14 amino acids. TCR cDNA, made by 5'RACE template switching, carried an added universal primer site and UMIs. TCRdb fed the 5' RACE reads into MiXCR, producing one record per CDR3 protein. Of about 50,000 distinct CDR3 sequences in the sample, approximately 7% are singletons; the top ten hold 28%. The TCR sequence derives from a man aged 18 to 30 who received the YFV17D yellow fever vaccine. This material consisted of CD8+ T cells sorted from PBMCs, taken roughly 15 days after the first yellow fever vaccination. The gene calls are TRBV12-3 or TRBV12-4 and TRBJ2-2; the D gene is possibly TRBD2 (6 bases). The CDR3 is CASRGRQAPGELFF. The CDR3 DNA reads as TGTGCCAGCAGGGGGAGGCAAGCCCCCGGGGAGCTGTTTTTT.